What follows are 11 T cell receptor beta chains derived from one specimen sequenced in a study of blood T cell repertoires in COVID-19. Some clones are missing from TCRdb's copy, which holds only in-frame ones; the method was immunoSEQ multiplex PCR. This sample has a few hundred thousand clones, with 89% found just once. The sequencing input was PBMCs or T cells enriched from blood (not recorded which). These receptors originate from a woman aged 25 to 39 who had recovered from COVID-19.

The V gene is TRBV28, the J gene TRBJ2-1; D possibly corresponds to TRBD2 (6 bases). CDR3 length equals 13 residues. The V gene lost 8 bases and the J gene lost 6 bases, with 14 bases spanning the gap. Germline V gene data show CDR1 as MDHEN and CDR2 as SYDVKM. The CDR3 loop is CASRDSGPNEQFF. The CDR3 coding sequence is TGTGCCAGCCGGGACTCGGGACCCAATGAGCAGTTCTTC.

V gene TRBV10-3 combines with J gene TRBJ2-3; 11 bases agree with TRBD2. Per the germline V gene, CDR1 is ENHRY and CDR2 is SYGVKD. Trimming removed 0 bases from V and 4 bases from J; junction bases left unmatched: 3. The CDR3 covers 16 residues. The CDR3: CAISESPGLAADTQYF. DNA for the CDR3: TGTGCCATCAGTGAGTCGCCGGGACTAGCGGCAGATACGCAGTATTTT.

The CDR3 protein is CASSFAGDGEAFF. The DNA for the CDR3 is TGCGCCAGCAGCTTTGCAGGGGATGGTGAAGCTTTCTTT. This rearrangement joins TRBV5-1 to TRBJ1-1; tentatively, D is TRBD1 (6 bases). The length of the CDR3 is 13 residues. Deletions cut 2 bases from V and 7 bases from J, with 12 bases between. Germline V lookup: CDR1 SGHRS, CDR2 YFSETQ.

This clone was detected only a few times. V usage is TRBV4-2 and J usage is TRBJ1-5; TRBD1 matches at 9 bases. Trimming cost V 7 bases and J 0 bases; bases outside gene matches: 4. CDR1 is LGHNA and CDR2 is YNFKEQ in the germline V gene. This CDR3 has 15 amino acids. The CDR3 is CASNPGQGSNQPQHF. In DNA, the CDR3 is TGTGCCAGCAACCCGGGACAGGGTAGCAATCAGCCCCAGCATTTT.

This clone was seen a few times. J is TRBJ1-2 and V is TRBV27; D possibly corresponds to TRBD1 (6 bases). Germline CDR1 reads MNHEY; CDR2 reads SMNVEV (reference sequence). The CDR3 consists of 13 residues. Trimming took 4 bases from V and 4 from J, leaving 10 bases between them. CDR3 in DNA: TGTGCCAGCAGTTCCCAGGGGCCCTATGGCTACACCTTC. Translation: CASSSQGPYGYTF.

The genes are TRBV10-1 and TRBJ2-3; D not certain. The germline V gene has CDR1 WNHNN and CDR2 SYGVQD (reference sequence). The CDR3 is 12 amino acids. With 3 bases removed from V and 4 bases from J, the gap between germline ends came to 5 bases. As DNA, the CDR3 is TGCGCCAGCAGTGACAGTCCAGATACGCAGTATTTT. Translated, it gives CASSDSPDTQYF.

The chain couples TRBV18 to TRBJ2-1; 10 bases align to TRBD2. Germline loops: CDR1 KGHSH, CDR2 LQKENI. The CDR3 contains 15 residues. The junction had 5 bases not matched to a gene; V was cut back by 3 bases and J by 6 bases. CDR3 in DNA: TGTGCCAGCTCACCGAGACTAGCGGGCGGCAATGAGCAGTTCTTC. Residues: CASSPRLAGGNEQFF. Together with reference TRBV18 and TRBJ2-1, the CDR3 gives the full variable domain: NAGVMQNPRHLVRRRGQEARLRCSPMKGHSHVYWYRQLPEEGLKFMVYLQKENIIDESGMPKERFSAEFPKEGPSILRIQQVVRGDSAAYFCASSPRLAGGNEQFFGPGTRLTVL.

The chain carries TRBV18 and TRBJ1-5; maybe TRBD1 (5 bases). Germline CDR1 is KGHSH and CDR2 is LQKENI. V was shortened by 0 bases and J by 5 bases, with 8 bases between the two germline ends. This CDR3 is 14 amino acids long. Written as DNA, the CDR3 is TGTGCCAGCTCACCACCGGCCAGGGATCAGCCCCAGCATTTT. This codes for CASSPPARDQPQHF.

This chain joins TRBV4-1 and TRBJ2-1, with TRBD2 identical over 7 bases. Germline V gene sequence: CDR1 MGHRA, CDR2 YSYEKL. The trim removed 6 bases at V and 10 bases at J, leaving 15 bases unmatched. The CDR3 is 15 amino acids. The chain's CDR3 is CASRPAGRLYGEQFF. Here the CDR3 DNA reads TGCGCCAGCAGACCAGCGGGACGGTTGTATGGCGAGCAGTTCTTC.

The chain combines TRBV30 with TRBJ1-4, with TRBD1 matching over 7 bases. The CDR3 sequence is 14 residues long. Germline-derived CDR1 and CDR2 are GTSNPN and SVGIG (reference sequence). The trim removed 4 bases at V and 5 bases at J, leaving 7 bases unmatched. The CDR3 protein is CAWNAGTVNEKLFF. The CDR3 bases are TGTGCCTGGAACGCCGGGACAGTGAATGAAAAACTGTTTTTT.

The chain combines TRBV5-6 with TRBJ2-7, with D possibly matching TRBD1 (5 bases). V dropped 4 bases and J dropped 1 base, with 12 bases sitting between them. Germline CDR1 is SGHDT and CDR2 is YYEEEE. This CDR3 has 14 amino acids. In nucleotides, the CDR3 is TGTGCCAGCAGCCGTGACAGAGCTTCCTACGAGCAGTACTTC. Its translation is CASSRDRASYEQYF.